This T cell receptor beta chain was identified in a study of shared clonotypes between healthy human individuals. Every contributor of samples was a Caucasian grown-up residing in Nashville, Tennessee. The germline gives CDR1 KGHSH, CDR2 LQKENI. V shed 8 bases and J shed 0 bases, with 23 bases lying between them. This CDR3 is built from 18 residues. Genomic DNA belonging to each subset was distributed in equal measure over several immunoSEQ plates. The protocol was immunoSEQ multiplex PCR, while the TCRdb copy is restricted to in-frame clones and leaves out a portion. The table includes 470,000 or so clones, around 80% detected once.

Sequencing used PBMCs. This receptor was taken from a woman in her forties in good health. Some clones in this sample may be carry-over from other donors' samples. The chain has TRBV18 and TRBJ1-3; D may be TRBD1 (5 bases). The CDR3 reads CASPRSLWGSSSGNTIYF. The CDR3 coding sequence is TGTGCCAGCCCACGCAGTCTTTGGGGGAGCAGCTCTGGAAACACCATATATTTT.